This T cell receptor (beta chain) originates from a study of T cells in Graves' hyperthyroidism and ophthalmopathy. With regard to this clonotype: Antigen unknown. One base away lies a much larger clone, so this may be a sequencing read error.

Findings of the study overall: A model built on 13 V-J features separated ophthalmopathy from stable hyperthyroidism.

Uncontrolled infection, other autoimmune disease, pregnancy or lactation led to exclusion. RNA transcripts were the template for amplifying TCR beta CDR3 regions. HTBI primers were used for first-round RT-PCR of the TCR CDR3. TCRdb processed the multiplex PCR reads anew with MiXCR; each CDR3 protein has one entry. The sample lists 600,000 to 850,000 distinct CDR3 sequences, about 19% occurring once. Germline V gene sequence: CDR1 SNHLY, CDR2 FYNNEI. This CDR3 comprises 14 residues. The V and J ends lost 8 bases and 1 base respectively, with 14 bases between them. Sequencing input: blood. The J gene is TRBJ2-5, the V gene TRBV2, with D tentatively TRBD1 (6 bases). The sequence was obtained from a woman aged 45-65 years with Graves' hyperthyroidism that later progressed to Graves' ophthalmopathy. CDR3 in amino acids: CASAPRQAQETQYF. As DNA, the CDR3 is TGTGCCAGCGCCCCCCGACAGGCCCAAGAGACCCAGTACTTC.